This T cell receptor (delta chain) originates from a study of delta chains in infants with herpesvirus infections (dated by TCRdb to the early 2020s). About the investigation overall: From birth, the study prospectively followed a Ugandan infant birth cohort to characterize gammadelta T cell responses to primary cytomegalovirus (CMV) infection. The study searched for a public fetal Vdelta1/Vgamma8 gammadelta TCR clonotype in infants who acquired CMV infection after birth. gammadelta TCRs were sequenced from PBMC obtained from 15 to 20 CMV-infected infants (one congenitally infected) and seven to nine CMV-uninfected infants for whom sufficient sample was available. Infant blood samples were grouped into approximate age categories of 1.5, 4, 8 and 12 months. The previously published Belgian fetal and cord blood gammadelta TCR data were not generated in this cohort and were added only for comparison. Overall study results and their limits: The public clonotype was detected only at the first time point after infection and was not found in uninfected infants or in infants infected after 120 days. The public Vdelta1 clonotype was detected in about 20% of the 18 CMV-infected infants, namely three infected postnatally before 120 days of age and the congenitally infected infant. Public-clonotype frequency among Vdelta1 cells appeared to correlate inversely with age at infection and decayed rapidly, seemingly not persisting beyond around two months. The authors noted a small sample size and no race- or environment-matched controls, since nearly all Ugandans acquire CMV before adulthood. In CMV-uninfected infants, the public clonotype might still exist at levels below the detection limit.

CDR1 TSWWSYY and CDR2 QGS are derived from the germline V gene. There are 16 amino acids in the CDR3, from cysteine to phenylalanine inclusive. Here the CDR3 DNA is all that survives: 48 bases in frame from base 1. The germline ends are 18 bases apart after V is trimmed by 0 bases and J by 7 bases. A note on this clone: No antigen is known for it. Qualities for individual bases were not recorded, and no much larger clone is one base off.

In Kampala, Uganda, pregnant women receiving prenatal care were recruited and their infants were enrolled, and documentation of maternal HIV status was required. Home visits to families took place weekly, and collection of infant clinical information, oral swabs and peripheral blood began at 6 weeks of age and was repeated every 4 months after that. Blood was collected in heparin tubes, and PBMC were isolated by Ficoll-Paque density gradient centrifugation and cryopreserved. Libraries came from RT-PCR. To generate TCR cDNA, PBMC RNA underwent reverse transcription with SuperScript II using gamma-chain- and delta-chain-specific primers. After purification with AMPure XP beads, the cDNA was amplified and indexed with Illumina adapters using the Nextera XT Index Kit. Sequencing of the gammadelta TCR libraries was done on an Illumina MiSeq using a V2 300-cycle kit. The original methods were these. Using MiXCR v2.1.12, CDR3 sequences were assembled, and reads were mapped onto D, J and V genes obtained from GenBank. Repertoire analyses of the CDR3 clonotypes were performed with VDJtools v1.2.1. Clone calls in TCRdb were regenerated from the public reads with CATT, after which identical DNA sequences shared one row. TCRdb's processing, not the authors' own work, is the source of the V and J calls. The sample contains about 3,300 delta-chain clones, about 30% of them found a single time. The top ten hold about 7.5% of the sample.

The chain links TRDV1 with TRDJ1; confidence is insufficient to name the D gene. This receptor was taken from a human donor who was a Ugandan infant, either HIV-exposed or HIV-unexposed (not recorded which). The source material was peripheral blood, sampled at time point 3 of longitudinal follow-up. The nucleotides are TGTGCTCTTGGGGAACTAGTCCCATACAGCACAGTTAAACTCATCTTT. Its protein reads: CALGELVPYSTVKLIF.